The 12 T cell receptor beta chains below come from one sample, sequenced in a study of blood T cell dynamics during melanoma immunotherapy. Whole-study findings and limits: Among sorted CD8+ subsets, immune-effector cells had the highest clonality and cell-free DNA similarity.

No antigen has been identified for these receptors. Stated time point: pre-treatment baseline. Immune-effector memory T cells were defined as CD3+ CD4- CD8+ CD45RA- CD45RO-high CD27- CCR7-. The data were produced by immunoSEQ multiplex PCR, yet TCRdb's version contains in-frame clones alone and is incomplete. The data hold over a thousand clones, with around 73% observed a single time. The sequencing used CD8+ T cells from blood, collected from a patient treated with checkpoint blockade. The receptors were gathered from a human donor with melanoma.

The genes are TRBV5-1 and TRBJ2-1, with 13 bases lining up with TRBD2. CDR3 length equals 15 residues. In germline, CDR1 is SGHRS, CDR2 YFSETQ. J lost 4 bases, V lost 6 bases, and 4 bases had no gene match. The CDR3 DNA reads TGCGCCAGCATCAGGACTAGCGGGGGATACAATGAGCAGTTCTTC. Protein: CASIRTSGGYNEQFF.

This clone has just one count. The chain is built from TRBV7-6 and TRBJ2-1; no reliable D call. Germline CDR1 is SGHVS and CDR2 is FNYEAQ. This CDR3 comprises 15 residues. Trimming stripped 0 bases from V and 0 bases from J, with 6 bases between. CDR3 amino acids: CASSLARSSYNEQFF. CDR3 coding DNA: TGTGCCAGCAGCTTAGCCAGGAGCTCCTACAATGAGCAGTTCTTC.

The rearrangement joins TRBV13 to TRBJ2-1; TRBD2 agrees at 7 bases. The CDR3 covers 17 residues. Germline CDR1 is PRHDT and CDR2 is FYEKMQ (reference sequence). J was trimmed by 7 bases and V by 4 bases; bases with no gene match: 16. CDR3 protein: CASSSPPGWEGKNEQFF. The CDR3 DNA reads TGTGCCAGCAGCTCACCACCGGGGTGGGAGGGTAAGAATGAGCAGTTCTTC. The complete variable domain, with remaining parts taken from reference TRBV13 and TRBJ2-1, reads AAGVIQSPRHLIKEKRETATLKCYPIPRHDTVYWYQQGPGQDPQFLISFYEKMQSDKGSIPDRFSAQQFSDYHSELNMSSLELGDSALYFCASSSPPGWEGKNEQFFGPGTRLTVL.

This clone was seen a single time. The gene calls are TRBV6-1 and TRBJ1-2; D gene unclear. The V and J ends lost 5 bases and 0 bases respectively, with 13 bases between them. This CDR3 has 15 amino acids. Germline V gene sequence: CDR1 MNHNS, CDR2 SASEGT. The CDR3 sequence: CASSPLVGSNYGYTF. The CDR3 DNA reads TGTGCCAGCAGTCCCTTAGTAGGGTCTAACTATGGCTACACCTTC.

J is TRBJ2-7 and V is TRBV4-1, with 11 bases aligning to TRBD2. The CDR3 is 15 residues long. Germline V gene data show CDR1 as MGHRA and CDR2 as YSYEKL. Trimming cost V 2 bases and J 3 bases; bases outside gene matches: 3. The CDR3 nucleotides read TGCGCCAGCAGCCAATTAGCGGGAGGGGGCTACGAGCAGTACTTC. Its translation: CASSQLAGGGYEQYF.

The chain has TRBV6-4 and TRBJ2-6; no definite D call. The CDR3 totals 14 residues. Germline V gene sequence: CDR1 MRHNA, CDR2 SNTAGT. V was cut by 0 bases and J by 4 bases, with 4 bases left in between. Written as DNA, the CDR3 is TGTGCCAGCAGTGACTCTGTGGGGGCCAACGTCCTGACTTTC. Its translation is CASSDSVGANVLTF.

The chain recombines TRBV7-8 with TRBJ1-1; D is unclear. In germline, CDR1 is SGHVS, CDR2 FQNEAQ. This CDR3 region has 18 residues. The ends were cut back, 0 bases at V and 1 base at J, with 18 bases in the middle. The CDR3 DNA is TGTGCCAGCAGCTTAGCCCTAGACCTCACGCTTCAGAACACTGAAGCTTTCTTT. This translates into CASSLALDLTLQNTEAFF.

The V gene is TRBV2, the J gene TRBJ1-1; TRBD1 matches 12 bases. The CDR3 contains 16 residues. The germline gives CDR1 SNHLY, CDR2 FYNNEI. V dropped 6 bases and J dropped 5; count of bases not matched to a gene: 10. The DNA for the CDR3 is TGTGCCAGCAGCGGGGACAGGGGGCGCGGATGGACTGAAGCTTTCTTT. It codes for CASSGDRGRGWTEAFF.

The chain has TRBV7-4 and TRBJ2-7; 11 nucleotides agree with TRBD2. The length of the CDR3 is 14 residues. CDR1 is SGHVT and CDR2 is SQSDAQ in the germline V gene. V lost 10 bases and J lost 7; bases outside the gene matches: 12. The CDR3 protein is CATYGTSGLGEQYF. In DNA form, the CDR3 reads TGTGCCACTTACGGGACTAGCGGCCTGGGGGAGCAGTACTTC.

V usage is TRBV5-5 and J usage is TRBJ2-1; TRBD1 agrees at 7 bases. CDR1 and CDR2 from the germline V gene are SGHKS and YYEKEE (reference sequence). Germline trimming cut 5 bases from V and 5 bases from J; bases unmatched to any gene: 7. The CDR3 length is 14 residues. CDR3 DNA: TGTGCCAGCAGGACAGGGCCTTACAACAATGAGCAGTTCTTC. Translating gives CASRTGPYNNEQFF.

This clone was observed once. The chain links TRBV4-3 to TRBJ2-1; 9 bases are shared with TRBD2. The V gene's germline CDR1 is LGHNA and CDR2 YSLEER. V lost 0 bases to trimming and J lost 5 bases; unmatched junction nucleotides: 5. The CDR3 is made up of 16 amino acids. The CDR3 nucleotides are TGCGCCAGCAGCCAAGACGGGCTAGCGGGACACAATGAGCAGTTCTTC. As protein: CASSQDGLAGHNEQFF.

The V and J genes are TRBV7-8 and TRBJ2-3; TRBD2 matches at 7 bases. Germline V gives CDR1 SGHVS, CDR2 FQNEAQ. The CDR3 has 15 amino acids. V was clipped by 5 bases and J by 0 bases; unmatched bases: 5. CDR3 DNA sequence: TGTGCCAGCAGCATGGGACTATCTAGCACAGATACGCAGTATTTT. This translates into CASSMGLSSTDTQYF.